This T cell receptor (beta chain) was sequenced during a study of T cells in Graves' hyperthyroidism and ophthalmopathy (dated by TCRdb to the late 2010s). As for the study more broadly: Peripheral blood was sampled at the time of initial diagnosis, prior to any treatment. TCR V-J signatures able to tell the groups apart were searched for in a discovery cohort of 95 or so patients, of whom fewer than 45 had Graves' ophthalmopathy and more than 55 had stable Graves' hyperthyroidism. An independent validation cohort of about 19 hyperthyroidism patients and about 16 patients who later progressed to ophthalmopathy tested prospective prediction of ophthalmopathy. The 100 discovery patients were randomly split 7:3 into training and test sets. In more than 5 Graves' hyperthyroidism patients, the study also compared T-cell repertoires from thyroid tissue with T-cell repertoires from blood. Once sampling was done, hyperthyroidism patients were given methimazole at a starting dose of 30 mg daily, whereas ophthalmopathy patients were given high-dose intravenous methylprednisolone. The paper reports TCR Vbeta CDR3 sequencing of approximately 130 peripheral blood samples: some 44 ophthalmopathy, 70 to 85 hyperthyroidism and approximately 17 progressor patients.

Stable Graves' hyperthyroidism was defined as the absence of progression to ophthalmopathy over 18 months of follow-up. Hyperthyroidism patients were aged 18 to 65 years and newly diagnosed, with disease duration of less than 2 months. Any patient with an uncontrolled infection, another autoimmune disease, pregnancy or lactation was excluded. Clinical symptoms, serum thyroxine and TRAb, thyroid ultrasound, and orbital computed tomography formed the basis for the diagnoses. Ficoll-Paque density gradient centrifugation was used to isolate PBMCs from about 10 ml of fresh peripheral blood. Total RNA was extracted using Trizol reagent, and RNA quality was assessed on an Agilent 2100 Bioanalyzer. Regarding this clonotype: There is no known antigen for this receptor. No base quality values were provided; no much bigger clone lies one nucleotide off.

V lost 2 bases and J lost 4 bases; the stretch between them is 14 bases long. The CDR3 has 15 amino acids, counting the end cysteine and phenylalanine. Just CDR3 DNA is preserved here, 45 bases in frame from base 1. The germline V gene (reference sequence) supplies CDR1 MNHEY and CDR2 SMNVEV. What the research found in general, with its limitations: Sample size was not statistically predetermined, and blinding of investigators to group allocation was not performed. A 13 V-J signature model separated ophthalmopathy from stable hyperthyroidism, with around 91% sensitivity and roughly 82% specificity in cross-validation and 80%/75% in testing. In validation, progression to ophthalmopathy was predicted by the model with nearly 71% sensitivity and nearly 75% specificity, a median of approximately 6.5 months before onset. Most expanded thyroid clonotypes (frequency above 0.001) were also detected in blood, a finding suggesting that blood repertoires may reflect thyroid immune responses.

Amplification of TCR beta CDR3 regions was carried out from RNA transcripts. The TCR CDR3 was subjected to a first round of RT-PCR using the HTBI primer set and the Qiagen OneStep RT-PCR kit. The libraries were constructed in a second round of multiplex PCR and then size-selected and purified. Sequencing of the libraries was done on an Illumina HiSeq2000 using paired-end 100 bp reads. The published analysis was carried out like this. SOAPnuke was used to process the raw data, removing reads that contained adapters or uncalled bases, had a mean Phred below 15, or lacked an exact match to the constant primer or identifier. High-quality paired reads were merged with COPE v1.2.5, and unique nucleotide sequences were defined as clonotypes. Clonotypes were aligned to IMGT TRBV, TRBD and TRBJ reference segments using MiTCR v1.1. The analysis was restricted to V-J combinations with a frequency above 0.0001, which together covered 99% to 99.2% of the repertoires. The TCS score was defined as the ratio of F50 (clonal expansion) to E x V (chaos), calculated using BLOSUM62-based TCRdist between CDR3 peptides within each V-J. Welch's t-statistics and random forest reduced around 550 V-J features to 10 to 15, which were used in a naive Bayes classifier (R e1071). TCRdb reprocessing: public reads trimmed at Q25 with fastp, clones called with MiXCR, in-frame beta chains kept. CDR3 protein sequences are deduplicated, and each keeps its most common genes and DNA. TCRdb, not the authors, supplied the V and J calls. The sample table lists approximately 530,000 distinct CDR3 sequences, 15% to 20% of them with a count of one. About 20% of the sample lies in the top ten.

The sample was blood. The rearrangement joined TRBV27 to TRBJ1-2, with no reliable assignment of the D segment. The clonotype originates from a young woman with Graves' hyperthyroidism. The base sequence is TGTGCCAGCAGTTTAGAATCAACCATCGCCTATGGCTACACCTTC. Translation gives CASSLESTIAYGYTF.